This TCR beta chain was profiled in a study of blood T cell repertoires in COVID-19. Study in general: Samples taken during acute and convalescent COVID-19 were collected in the United States, Italy and Spain. T cells, B-cell-depleted T cells, or PBMCs supplied cDNA or gDNA.

In the authors' workflow: From reference gene primer amplification, estimates of nucleated cell counts were derived. Repertoires were generated with immunoSEQ multiplex PCR, while TCRdb's copy carries only in-frame clones and drops some. That table supplies the V and J calls and clone size; D and trimming were determined from the DNA. Among about 200,000 clones listed, 82% were seen once. The source material was peripheral blood. The sequence derives from an older woman with COVID-19, enrolled during active disease.

The CDR3 bases are TGTGCCAGTAGTGTAGTAGCGGGAGGCGAAGAGACCCAGTACTTC. It is translated as CASSVVAGGEETQYF. V usage is TRBV19 and J usage is TRBJ2-5; 10 bases agree with TRBD2. This CDR3 spans 15 amino acids. Germline values: CDR1 LNHDA, CDR2 SQIVND (reference sequence). The J segment lost 3 bases and the V segment lost 5 bases, leaving 6 bases of the junction unmatched.